A single sample is the source of the 20 T cell receptor beta chains below, sequenced in a study of blood T cell repertoires in COVID-19. Clones were read by immunoSEQ multiplex PCR, and TCRdb kept only the in-frame ones, dropping some. The sample has hundreds of thousands of clones, 65% to 90% seen once. The sequenced sample was peripheral blood. The receptors stem from a man aged 50 or older with active or convalescent COVID-19.

The chain has TRBV28 and TRBJ2-2; maybe TRBD2 (5 bases). CDR1 MDHEN and CDR2 SYDVKM come from the germline V gene. The CDR3 has 12 amino acids. V was trimmed by 7 bases and J by 8 bases, leaving 11 bases between them. The CDR3 DNA sequence: TGTGCCAGCACCCTCTCGGGGGGGGAGCTGTTTTTT. Its protein product is CASTLSGGELFF. Looking up the rest from reference TRBV28 and TRBJ2-2 gives the full variable domain: DVKVTQSSRYLVKRTGEKVFLECVQDMDHENMFWYRQDPGLGLRLIYFSYDVKMKEKGDIPEGYSVSREKKERFSLILESASTNQTSMYLCASTLSGGELFFGEGSRLTVL.

The chain uses TRBV19 and TRBJ1-1, with 7 positions matching TRBD1. The germline V gene has CDR1 LNHDA and CDR2 SQIVND (reference sequence). V shed 10 bases and J 0 bases; nucleotides not matched to a gene: 5. CDR3 length equals 13 residues. Here the CDR3 reads CATLDRMNTEAFF. The CDR3 DNA is TGTGCCACCCTGGACAGGATGAACACTGAAGCTTTCTTT.

This chain links TRBV5-1 with TRBJ1-2; 7 bases match TRBD1. There are 14 residues in the CDR3. The V gene end was trimmed by 0 bases and the J gene end by 8 bases; junction bases not matched to a gene: 7. Germline CDR1 is SGHRS and CDR2 is YFSETQ. CDR3 protein: CASSLGRGGIGYTF. CDR3 in DNA: TGCGCCAGCAGCTTGGGCAGAGGGGGCATAGGCTACACCTTC. The full variable domain, in which reference TRBV5-1 and TRBJ1-2 provide the parts outside the CDR3, is KAGVTQTPRYLIKTRGQQVTLSCSPISGHRSVSWYQQTPGQGLQFLFEYFSETQRNKGNFPGRFSGRQFSNSRSEMNVSTLELGDSALYLCASSLGRGGIGYTFGSGTRLTVV.

This chain connects TRBV24-1 to TRBJ2-3; TRBD1 is a possible D gene (5 bases). Trimming stripped 4 bases from V and 4 bases from J, with 8 bases between. The CDR3 totals 13 residues. Germline CDR1 reads KGHDR; CDR2 reads SFDVKD. DNA for the CDR3: TGTGCCACCAGTGACCACAGGTCAGATACGCAGTATTTT. This gives the protein CATSDHRSDTQYF.

Only one count was recorded for this clone. The V gene is TRBV12-3 or TRBV12-4, the J gene TRBJ1-6; D is undetermined. Trimming pared 3 bases from V and 9 bases from J, leaving 9 bases between. The CDR3 extends over 13 amino acids. The CDR3 DNA reads as TGTGCCAGCAGTTTGGATTCAGGTTCACCCCTCCACTTT. This codes for CASSLDSGSPLHF.

The chain recombines TRBV21-1 with TRBJ2-2; TRBD2, the table's D call, was not compared with the DNA. TRBV21-1 is annotated as a pseudogene. The length of the CDR3 is 16 residues. The CDR3 region is CASSKGGSPGHRGAVF. The CDR3 nucleotides read TGTGCCAGCAGCAAAGGCGGGAGCCCAGGACACCGGGGAGCTGTTTTT.

The V call is TRBV11-1, the J call TRBJ2-2; D not certain. V was cut by 3 bases and J by 7 bases, with 3 bases left in between. Germline V gives CDR1 SGHAT, CDR2 FQDESV (reference sequence). CDR3 length equals 11 residues. The CDR3 DNA sequence: TGTGCCAGCAGCTTGTACGGGGAGCTGTTTTTT. This codes for CASSLYGELFF. Filled out from reference TRBV11-1 and TRBJ2-2, the complete variable domain reads EAEVAQSPRYKITEKSQAVAFWCDPISGHATLYWYRQILGQGPELLVQFQDESVVDDSQLPKDRFSAERLKGVDSTLKIQPAELGDSAMYLCASSLYGELFFGEGSRLTVL.

The chain employs TRBV7-2 and TRBJ1-2; D gene unclear. The germline CDR1 and CDR2 sequences are SGHTA and FQGNSA. V dropped 3 bases and J dropped 6 bases, with 8 bases sitting between them. The CDR3 is 12 amino acids. The CDR3 region has the DNA TGTGCCAGCAGCTTCAGACGGGATGGCTACACCTTC. As protein: CASSFRRDGYTF.

The CDR3 loop is CSAVPTGTSGMGRQFF. DNA of the CDR3: TGCAGCGCGGTCCCAACCGGGACTAGCGGGATGGGGCGGCAGTTCTTC. V is TRBV29-1 and J is TRBJ2-1, with 13 nucleotides matching TRBD2. J gave up 12 bases and V 7 bases, and 18 bases lay outside the gene matches. The CDR3 has 16 residues. Germline CDR1 reads SQVTM; CDR2 reads ANQGSEA.

The V call is TRBV28, the J call TRBJ1-6, with a weak D call TRBD1 (6 bases). Trimming cost V 7 bases and J 7 bases, with 14 bases left between them. The CDR3 contains 14 residues. The germline V gene encodes CDR1 MDHEN and CDR2 SYDVKM. CDR3 bases: TGTGCCAGCAAAAGACAGGTGACCAATTCACCCCTCCACTTT. This gives the protein CASKRQVTNSPLHF. The full variable domain, completed using reference TRBV28 and TRBJ1-6, is DVKVTQSSRYLVKRTGEKVFLECVQDMDHENMFWYRQDPGLGLRLIYFSYDVKMKEKGDIPEGYSVSREKKERFSLILESASTNQTSMYLCASKRQVTNSPLHFGNGTRLTVT.

Only a few counts were recorded for this clone. This sequence joins TRBV28 and TRBJ1-2; TRBD1 is a possible D gene (6 bases). The germline V and J ends were trimmed by 6 bases and 1 base, with 15 bases remaining between them. Germline V gene lookup returns CDR1 MDHEN and CDR2 SYDVKM. CDR3 length: 15 residues. The CDR3 DNA follows: TGTGCCAGCAGCCGTGGGGGGGGCCATAACTATGGCTACACCTTC. Translated, it gives CASSRGGGHNYGYTF.

This clone was detected only once. The V and J genes are TRBV7-9 and TRBJ1-1; 7 nucleotides match TRBD1. The germline V gene encodes CDR1 SEHNR and CDR2 FQNEAQ (reference sequence). The CDR3 runs to 13 residues. The ends lost 5 bases at V and 3 bases at J; junction bases unmatched: 3. The CDR3 here is CASSQQGYTEAFF. In DNA, the CDR3 is TGTGCCAGCAGCCAACAGGGGTACACTGAAGCTTTCTTT.

The V and J genes are TRBV6-6 and TRBJ1-2, with D possibly TRBD1 on 5 matching bases. Germline V lookup: CDR1 MNHNY, CDR2 SVGAGI (reference sequence). The V and J ends lost 3 bases and 4 bases respectively, with 12 bases between them. The CDR3 sequence is 14 residues long. The CDR3 coding sequence is TGTGCCAGCAGTTATGAGGCAGGGCCCTATGGCTACACCTTC. Protein sequence: CASSYEAGPYGYTF.

The chain combines TRBV30 with TRBJ1-2, with D hard to call. The V gene's germline CDR1 is GTSNPN and CDR2 SVGIG (reference sequence). V was trimmed by 3 bases and J by 8 bases, leaving 10 bases between them. The CDR3 runs 11 residues. CDR3 DNA: TGTGCCTGGAGGGAGGGCCTGGGCTACACCTTC. Protein product: CAWREGLGYTF.

V gene TRBV5-4 combines with J gene TRBJ2-1, with 9 bases identical to TRBD1. Trimming took 4 bases from V and 5 from J; bases not matched to a gene: 10. The CDR3 length is 16 residues. Germline V gene lookup returns CDR1 SGHNT and CDR2 YYREEE (reference sequence). CDR3 region: CASSPFRDRVNNEQFF. The CDR3 DNA reads as TGTGCCAGCAGCCCCTTTCGGGACAGGGTAAACAATGAGCAGTTCTTC.

The chain recombines TRBV9 with TRBJ2-2; TRBD2 matches at 14 bases. Germline V gene lookup returns CDR1 SGDLS and CDR2 YYNGEE. The CDR3 sequence is 19 residues long. J gave up 4 bases and V 0 bases, and 8 bases lay outside the gene matches. The CDR3 reads CASSVGGLAGVLATGELFF. Here the CDR3 DNA reads TGTGCCAGCAGCGTAGGGGGACTAGCGGGAGTGTTGGCCACCGGGGAGCTGTTTTTT.

This sequence joins TRBV5-1 and TRBJ2-5; 8 nucleotides match TRBD2. Germline CDR1 SGHRS, CDR2 YFSETQ. V gave up 5 bases and J gave up 2 bases; unmatched junction bases: 11. CDR3 size: 16 residues. CDR3 amino acids: CASRSGLLAEQETQYF. As DNA, the CDR3 is TGCGCCAGCAGATCGGGCCTACTAGCGGAACAAGAGACCCAGTACTTC.

The chain carries TRBV25-1 and TRBJ1-1; D is perhaps TRBD1 (6 bases). CDR1 is MGHDK and CDR2 is SYGVNS in the germline V gene. The CDR3 extends over 14 amino acids. V lost 6 bases, J lost 6 bases, and 17 bases lay in between. CDR3 nucleotide sequence: TGTGCCAGCAGCCCTCAGGGGCGCGGTCCTGAAGCTTTCTTT. This gives the protein CASSPQGRGPEAFF.

This clone was seen only once. The chain links TRBV29-1 to TRBJ1-2; tentative D call: TRBD1 (6 bases). The germline V and J ends were trimmed by 0 bases and 4 bases, with 15 bases remaining between them. Germline CDR1 and CDR2: SQVTM and ANQGSEA. The CDR3 is made up of 15 amino acids. The CDR3 DNA sequence: TGCAGCGTTGAAGAATTTAGGGGGGGCGGCTATGGCTACACCTTC. It translates to CSVEEFRGGGYGYTF.

The rearrangement links TRBV6-2 or TRBV6-3 to TRBJ2-1; 7 bases line up with TRBD2. The CDR3 is made up of 16 amino acids. V lost 1 base to trimming and J lost 1 base; unmatched junction nucleotides: 4. Germline V gene data show CDR1 as MNHEY and CDR2 as SVGEGT. CDR3 region: CASSYWGRVSYNEQFF. The CDR3 nucleotides read TGTGCCAGCAGTTACTGGGGGAGGGTTTCCTACAATGAGCAGTTCTTC.